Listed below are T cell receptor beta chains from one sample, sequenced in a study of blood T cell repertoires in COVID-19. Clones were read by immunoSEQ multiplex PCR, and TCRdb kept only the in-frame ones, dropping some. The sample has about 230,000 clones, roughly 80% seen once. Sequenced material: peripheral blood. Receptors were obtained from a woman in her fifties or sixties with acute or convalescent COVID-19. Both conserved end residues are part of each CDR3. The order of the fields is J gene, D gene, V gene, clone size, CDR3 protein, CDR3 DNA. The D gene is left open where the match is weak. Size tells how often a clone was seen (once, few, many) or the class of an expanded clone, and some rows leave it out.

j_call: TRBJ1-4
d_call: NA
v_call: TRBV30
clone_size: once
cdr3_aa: CAWSVNSNEKLFF
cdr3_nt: TGTGCCTGGAGTGTAAACTCTAATGAAAAACTGTTTTTT

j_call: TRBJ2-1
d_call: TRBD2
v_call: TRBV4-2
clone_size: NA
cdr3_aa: CASSSGLAGDREQFF
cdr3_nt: TGTGCCAGCAGCTCAGGACTAGCGGGGGATCGTGAGCAGTTCTTC

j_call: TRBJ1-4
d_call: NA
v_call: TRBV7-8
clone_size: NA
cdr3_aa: CASSPRWERGEKLFF
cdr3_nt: TGTGCCAGCAGCCCAAGGTGGGAGCGGGGTGAAAAACTGTTTTTT

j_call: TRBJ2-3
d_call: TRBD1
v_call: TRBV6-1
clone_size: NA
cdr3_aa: CASSEGTGGFDTQYF
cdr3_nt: TGTGCCAGCAGTGAGGGGACAGGGGGCTTTGATACGCAGTATTTT

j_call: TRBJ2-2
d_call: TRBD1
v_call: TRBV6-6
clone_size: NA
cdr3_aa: CASSVGQGRNTGELFF
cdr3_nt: TGTGCCAGCTCGGTCGGACAGGGTCGGAACACCGGGGAGCTGTTTTTT

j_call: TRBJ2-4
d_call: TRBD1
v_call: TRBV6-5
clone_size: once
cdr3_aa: CASSPGQALNIQYF
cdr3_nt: TGTGCCAGCAGCCCGGGACAGGCTTTGAACATTCAGTACTTC

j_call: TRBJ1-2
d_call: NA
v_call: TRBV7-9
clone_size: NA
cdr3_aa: CASSLAGVAYGYTF
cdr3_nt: TGTGCCAGCAGCTTAGCAGGGGTAGCCTATGGCTACACCTTC

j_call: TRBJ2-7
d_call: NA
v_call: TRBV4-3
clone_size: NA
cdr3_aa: CASSQDDNSYEQYF
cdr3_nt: TGCGCCAGCAGCCAAGACGACAACTCCTACGAGCAGTACTTC

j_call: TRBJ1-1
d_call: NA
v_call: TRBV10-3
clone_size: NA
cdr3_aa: CAISPTAGAVAFF
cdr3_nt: TGTGCCATCAGCCCTACAGCGGGGGCAGTGGCTTTCTTT

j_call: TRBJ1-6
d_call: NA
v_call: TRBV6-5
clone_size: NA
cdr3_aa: CASTLWGDSPLHF
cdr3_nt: TGTGCCAGCACCCTCTGGGGCGATTCACCCCTCCACTTT

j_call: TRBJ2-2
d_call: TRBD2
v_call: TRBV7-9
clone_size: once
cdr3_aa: CASSYASRAGDTGELFF
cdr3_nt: TGTGCCAGCAGCTACGCCAGTCGAGCGGGGGACACCGGGGAGCTGTTTTTT

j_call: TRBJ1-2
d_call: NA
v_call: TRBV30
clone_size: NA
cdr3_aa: CAWMRAGTDNYGYTF
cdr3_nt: TGTGCCTGGATGAGAGCGGGGACGGATAACTATGGCTACACCTTC

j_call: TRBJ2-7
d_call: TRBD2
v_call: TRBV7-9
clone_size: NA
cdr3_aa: CASSRLGEGEQYF
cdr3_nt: TGTGCCAGCAGCAGACTAGGGGAGGGCGAGCAGTACTTC

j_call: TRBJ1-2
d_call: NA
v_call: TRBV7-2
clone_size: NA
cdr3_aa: CASSPRQTVIYGYTF
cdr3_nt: TGTGCCAGCAGCCCACGACAGACGGTTATCTATGGCTACACCTTC

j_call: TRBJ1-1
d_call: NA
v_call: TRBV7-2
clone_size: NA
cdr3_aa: CASSTDYMNTEAFF
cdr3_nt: TGTGCCAGCAGCACCGATTACATGAACACTGAAGCTTTCTTT

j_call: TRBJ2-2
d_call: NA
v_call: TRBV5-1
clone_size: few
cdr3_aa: CASSLVSGYTGELFF
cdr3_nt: TGCGCCAGCAGCTTGGTATCGGGATACACCGGGGAGCTGTTTTTT